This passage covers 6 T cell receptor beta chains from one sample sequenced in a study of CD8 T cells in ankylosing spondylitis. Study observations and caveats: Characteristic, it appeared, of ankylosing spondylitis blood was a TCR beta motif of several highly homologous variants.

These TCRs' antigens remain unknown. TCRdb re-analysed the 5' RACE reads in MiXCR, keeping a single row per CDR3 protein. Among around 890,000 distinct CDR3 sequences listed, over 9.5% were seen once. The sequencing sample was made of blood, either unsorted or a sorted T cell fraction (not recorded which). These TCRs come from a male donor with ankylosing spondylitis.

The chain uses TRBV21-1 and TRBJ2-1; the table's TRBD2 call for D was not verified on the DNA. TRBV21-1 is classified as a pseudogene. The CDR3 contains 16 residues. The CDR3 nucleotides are TGTGCCAGCAGCACCCCCGGGACTAGCGGATACAATGAGCAGTTCTTC. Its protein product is CASSTPGTSGYNEQFF.

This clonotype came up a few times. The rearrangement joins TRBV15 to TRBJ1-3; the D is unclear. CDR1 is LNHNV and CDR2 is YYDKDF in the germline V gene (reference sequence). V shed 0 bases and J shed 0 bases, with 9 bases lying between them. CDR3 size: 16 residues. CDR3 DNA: TGTGCCACCAGCAGAGATCTAACGGTCTCTGGAAACACCATATATTTT. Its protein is CATSRDLTVSGNTIYF.

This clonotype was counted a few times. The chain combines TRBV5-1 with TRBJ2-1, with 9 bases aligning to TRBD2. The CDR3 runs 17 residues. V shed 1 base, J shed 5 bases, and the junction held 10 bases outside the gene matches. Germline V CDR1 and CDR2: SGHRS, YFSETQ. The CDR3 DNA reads TGCGCCAGCAGCTTGAGGTCGGCGGGAGGGCTCCACAATGAGCAGTTCTTC. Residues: CASSLRSAGGLHNEQFF.

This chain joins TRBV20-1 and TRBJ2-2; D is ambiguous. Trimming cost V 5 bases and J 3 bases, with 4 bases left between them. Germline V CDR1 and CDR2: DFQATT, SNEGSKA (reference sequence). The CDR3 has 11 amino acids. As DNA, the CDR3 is TGCAGTGCTGGATACACCGGGGAGCTGTTTTTT. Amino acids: CSAGYTGELFF.

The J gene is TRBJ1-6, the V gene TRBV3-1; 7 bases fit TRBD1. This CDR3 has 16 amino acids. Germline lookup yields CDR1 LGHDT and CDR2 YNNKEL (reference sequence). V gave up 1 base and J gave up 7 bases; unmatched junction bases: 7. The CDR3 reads CASSQVAGGRNSPLHF. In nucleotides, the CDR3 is TGTGCCAGCAGCCAAGTGGCAGGGGGTAGGAATTCACCCCTCCACTTT.

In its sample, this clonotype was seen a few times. The CDR3 DNA is TGTGCCAGCACCACGGGGGCAGGTAAGGATCAGCCCCAGCATTTT. Residues: CASTTGAGKDQPQHF. This chain uses TRBV4-2 with TRBJ1-5; TRBD1 might be the D (6 bases). Trimming removed 7 bases at V and 5 bases at J, with 18 bases between. Looked up from germline, CDR1 is LGHNA and CDR2 is YNFKEQ. This CDR3 has 15 residues.